The following is a T cell receptor beta chain sequence with its context. Its cognate antigen is unknown. The entry originates in a study of T cells in Graves' hyperthyroidism and ophthalmopathy. The study's findings and limits: Ophthalmopathy stood apart from stable hyperthyroidism in a 13 V-J model. Peripheral blood also featured most of the thyroid clonotypes expanded above 0.001.

Uncontrolled infection, other autoimmune disease, pregnancy or lactation barred patients from enrollment. Orbital computed tomography, thyroid ultrasound, serum thyroxine and TRAb, and clinical symptoms together informed the diagnoses. The CDR3 contains 13 residues. Trimming took off 1 base at V and 9 bases at J, with 10 bases between the two ends. Germline CDR1 reads GTSNPN; CDR2 reads SVGIG (reference sequence). Amplification of TCR beta CDR3 regions used RNA as the template. First-round RT-PCR targeting the TCR CDR3 was performed with the HTBI primer set. Each CDR3 protein gets one entry after TCRdb re-called the multiplex PCR reads with MiXCR. The sample has 500,000 to 600,000 distinct CDR3 sequences; 40% to 50% are singletons.

This TCR was recovered from an adult woman with Graves' disease, either hyperthyroidism or ophthalmopathy (not recorded which). The chain carries TRBV30 and TRBJ1-6, with D perhaps matching TRBD1 (5 bases). Source material: peripheral blood or thyroid tissue (not recorded which). As DNA, the CDR3 is TGTGCCTGGAGTGACAGCGACAGTTCACCCCTCCACTTT. Residues: CAWSDSDSSPLHF.